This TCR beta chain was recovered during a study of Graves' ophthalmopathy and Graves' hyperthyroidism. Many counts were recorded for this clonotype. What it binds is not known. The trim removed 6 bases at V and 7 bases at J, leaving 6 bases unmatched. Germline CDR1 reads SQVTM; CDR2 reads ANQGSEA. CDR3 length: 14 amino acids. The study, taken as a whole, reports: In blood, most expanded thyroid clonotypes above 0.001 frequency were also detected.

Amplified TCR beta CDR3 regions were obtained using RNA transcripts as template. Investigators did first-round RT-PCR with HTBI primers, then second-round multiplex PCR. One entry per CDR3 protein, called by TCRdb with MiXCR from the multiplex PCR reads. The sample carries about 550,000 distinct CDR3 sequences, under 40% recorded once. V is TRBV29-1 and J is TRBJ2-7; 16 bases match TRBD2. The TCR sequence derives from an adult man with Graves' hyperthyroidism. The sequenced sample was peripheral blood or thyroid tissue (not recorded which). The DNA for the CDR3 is TGCAGCGTCGGGACTAGCGGGGGGGCTCGGGAGCAGTACTTC. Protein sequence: CSVGTSGGAREQYF.